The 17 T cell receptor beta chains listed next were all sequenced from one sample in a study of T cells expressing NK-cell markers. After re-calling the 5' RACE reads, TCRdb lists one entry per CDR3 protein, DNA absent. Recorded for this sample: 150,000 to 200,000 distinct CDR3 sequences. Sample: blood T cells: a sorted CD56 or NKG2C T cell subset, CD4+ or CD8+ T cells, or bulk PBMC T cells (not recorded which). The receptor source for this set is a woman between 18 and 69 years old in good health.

The CDR3 here is CSARVTAISGAQYF. J is TRBJ2-5 and V is TRBV20-1; TCRdb calls TRBD1, which cannot be checked without DNA. CDR3 length: 14 amino acids. Per the germline V gene, CDR1 is DFQATT and CDR2 is SNEGSKA (reference sequence).

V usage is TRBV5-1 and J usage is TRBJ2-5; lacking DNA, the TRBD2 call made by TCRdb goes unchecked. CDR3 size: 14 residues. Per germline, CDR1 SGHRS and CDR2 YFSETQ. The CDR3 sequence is CASSKRGSQETQYF.

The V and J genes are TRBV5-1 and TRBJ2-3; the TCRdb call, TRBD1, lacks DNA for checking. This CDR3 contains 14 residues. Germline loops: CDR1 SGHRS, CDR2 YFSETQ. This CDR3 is CASMDTSSTDTQYF.

The CDR3: CASSQQSADTQYF. The chain couples TRBV5-1 to TRBJ2-3. The CDR3 has 13 residues. Looked up from germline, CDR1 is SGHRS and CDR2 is YFSETQ.

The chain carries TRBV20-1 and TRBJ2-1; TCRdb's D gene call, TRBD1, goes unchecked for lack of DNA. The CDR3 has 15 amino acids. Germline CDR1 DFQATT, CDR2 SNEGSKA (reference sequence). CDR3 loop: CSAPRTGHLSNEQFF.

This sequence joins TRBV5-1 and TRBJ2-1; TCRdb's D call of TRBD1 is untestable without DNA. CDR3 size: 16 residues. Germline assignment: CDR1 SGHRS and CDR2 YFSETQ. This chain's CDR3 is CASSLAGQGLGNEQFF.

This CDR3 is CASSPLGRSLSPLHF. The V gene is TRBV9, the J gene TRBJ1-6. This CDR3 has 15 residues. In germline, CDR1 is SGDLS, CDR2 YYNGEE.

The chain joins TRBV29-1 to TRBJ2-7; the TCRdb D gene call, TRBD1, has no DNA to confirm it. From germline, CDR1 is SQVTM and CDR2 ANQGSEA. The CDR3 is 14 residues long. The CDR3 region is CSVEAGQGYYEQYF.

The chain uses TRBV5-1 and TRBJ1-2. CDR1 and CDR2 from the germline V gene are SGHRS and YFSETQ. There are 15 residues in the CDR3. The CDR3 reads CASSTSPTVNYGYTF.

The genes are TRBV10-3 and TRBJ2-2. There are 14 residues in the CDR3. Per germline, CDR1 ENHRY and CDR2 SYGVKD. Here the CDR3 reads CAISVKGGTGELFF.

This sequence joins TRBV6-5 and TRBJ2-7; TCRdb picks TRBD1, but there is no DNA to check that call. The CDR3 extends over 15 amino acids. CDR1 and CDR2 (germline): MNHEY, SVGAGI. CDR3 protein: CASSYPQGWSHEQYF.

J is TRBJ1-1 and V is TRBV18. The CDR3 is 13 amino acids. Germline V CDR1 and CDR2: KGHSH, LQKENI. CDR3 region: CASSPRGYTEAFF.

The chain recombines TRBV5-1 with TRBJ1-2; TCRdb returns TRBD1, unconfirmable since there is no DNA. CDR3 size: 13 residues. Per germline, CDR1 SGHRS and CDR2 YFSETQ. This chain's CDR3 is CASSWTGGDGYTF.

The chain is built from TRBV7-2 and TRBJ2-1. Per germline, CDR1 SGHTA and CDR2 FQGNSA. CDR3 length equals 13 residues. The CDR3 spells CASSLMFGNEQFF.

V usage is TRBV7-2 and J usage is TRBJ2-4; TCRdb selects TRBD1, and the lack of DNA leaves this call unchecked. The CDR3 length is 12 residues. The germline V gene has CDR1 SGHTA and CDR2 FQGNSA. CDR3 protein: CASSLQGDIQYF.

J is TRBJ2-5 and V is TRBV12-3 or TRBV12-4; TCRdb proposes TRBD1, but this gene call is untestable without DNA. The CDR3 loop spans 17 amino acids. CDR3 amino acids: CASSQRQGSGLQETQYF.

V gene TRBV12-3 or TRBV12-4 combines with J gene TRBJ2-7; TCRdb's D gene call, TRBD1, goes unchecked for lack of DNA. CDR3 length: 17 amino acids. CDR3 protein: CASSLHLGGPLHYEQYF.